Below are 6 T cell receptor beta chains sequenced from a single sample in a study of T cell responses to AZD1222 COVID-19 vaccine. The method was immunoSEQ multiplex PCR; TCRdb's version includes in-frame clones alone and lacks a portion of them. The sample lists roughly 120,000 clones, 80% to 90% seen once, with around 8% in the top ten. This specimen consisted of peripheral blood, obtained on day 0 of AZD1222 vaccination. Every receptor here comes from an adult in good health.

V gene TRBV4-1 combines with J gene TRBJ1-1; 7 bases line up with TRBD1. This CDR3 has 13 residues. The trim removed 5 bases at V and 1 base at J, leaving 1 base unmatched. The germline CDR1 and CDR2 sequences are MGHRA and YSYEKL. The CDR3 DNA reads as TGCGCCAGCAGCTACAGGGGGAACACTGAAGCTTTCTTT. Encoded protein: CASSYRGNTEAFF.

This clone was observed a single time. The junction does not match germline at one end; this may be a read error. J is TRBJ2-5 and V is TRBV6-5; D remains ambiguous. The CDR3 loop spans 11 amino acids. CDR1 and CDR2 (germline): MNHEY, SVGAGI. This chain's CDR3 is CASSYQETQYF. The CDR3 nucleotides are TGTGCCAGCAGTTACCAGGAGACCCAGTACTTC.

The rearrangement joins TRBV7-8 to TRBJ2-1; TRBD2 aligns across 13 bases. V was clipped by 4 bases and J by 9 bases; unmatched bases: 9. The germline V gene has CDR1 SGHVS and CDR2 FQNEAQ. The CDR3 is made up of 16 amino acids. The DNA of the CDR3 is TGTGCCAGCAGCTCAACCGGGACTAGCGGGAAAGGTGAGCAGTTCTTC. Amino acid sequence: CASSSTGTSGKGEQFF.

The chain uses TRBV5-1 and TRBJ1-2; perhaps TRBD1 as D (5 bases). Germline CDR1 reads SGHRS; CDR2 reads YFSETQ. The length of the CDR3 is 14 residues. With 0 bases removed from V and 8 bases from J, the gap between germline ends came to 14 bases. The CDR3 DNA follows: TGCGCCAGCAGCTTGGCACAACCCGGGGACGGCTACACCTTC. Protein product: CASSLAQPGDGYTF.

This rearrangement joins TRBV20-1 to TRBJ2-7, with 8 positions matching TRBD2. V lost 8 bases and J lost 2; bases outside the gene matches: 2. Germline CDR1 DFQATT, CDR2 SNEGSKA (reference sequence). The CDR3 is made up of 11 amino acids. CDR3 region: CSRGLAYEQYF. CDR3 coding DNA: TGCAGTAGGGGACTAGCCTACGAGCAGTACTTC.

The rearrangement joins TRBV15 to TRBJ2-7; TRBD2 matches 9 bases. This CDR3 spans 16 amino acids. Germline values: CDR1 LNHNV, CDR2 YYDKDF (reference sequence). Trimming at V came to 0 bases and at J to 5 bases, leaving 8 bases not matched to a gene. As DNA, the CDR3 is TGTGCCACCAGCAGAGATGAGCTAGCGGGATTCAACGAGCAGTACTTC. Its translation is CATSRDELAGFNEQYF.